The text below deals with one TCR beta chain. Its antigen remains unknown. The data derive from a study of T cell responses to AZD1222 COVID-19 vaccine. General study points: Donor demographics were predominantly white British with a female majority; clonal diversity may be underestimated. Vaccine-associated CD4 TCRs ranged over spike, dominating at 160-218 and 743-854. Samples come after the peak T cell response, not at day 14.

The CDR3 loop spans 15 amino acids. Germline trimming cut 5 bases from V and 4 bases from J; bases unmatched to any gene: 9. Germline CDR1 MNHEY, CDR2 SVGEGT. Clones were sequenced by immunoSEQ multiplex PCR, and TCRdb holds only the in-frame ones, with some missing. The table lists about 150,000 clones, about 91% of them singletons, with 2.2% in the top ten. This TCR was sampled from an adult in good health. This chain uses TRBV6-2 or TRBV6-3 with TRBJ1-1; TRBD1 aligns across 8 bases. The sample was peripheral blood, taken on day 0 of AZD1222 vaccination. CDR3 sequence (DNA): TGTGCCAGCAGTCGTCCAGCAGGGGGCTTCACTGAAGCTTTCTTT. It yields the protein CASSRPAGGFTEAFF.